Listed below are T cell receptor beta chains from one sample, sequenced in a study of radiotherapy plus CTLA-4 blockade in lung cancer. The table came from immunoSEQ multiplex PCR; TCRdb's copy has only in-frame clones and leaves some out. The table records roughly 100,000 clones, 82% of them present only once. Sample: peripheral blood, taken from a patient treated with radiotherapy plus ipilimumab. These receptors came from a human donor with non-small cell lung cancer who had a partial response to radiotherapy plus ipilimumab. CDR3s include the opening cysteine and the closing phenylalanine or tryptophan. The order of the fields is V gene, clone size, D gene, CDR3 length, J gene, CDR3 DNA, CDR3 protein. The D gene is left open where the match is weak. Size is omitted from some rows. Given values are once, few, many or a class for expanded clones.

V: TRBV5-6; size: NA; D: NA; length: 13; J: TRBJ1-1; DNA: TGTGCCAGCAGCCTAGCTCCAGACACTGAAGCTTTCTTT; CDR3: CASSLAPDTEAFF
V: TRBV7-3; size: NA; D: NA; length: 16; J: TRBJ2-1; DNA: TGTGCCAGCAGCTTAACGTCGGGTGAGGCTGTCAATGAGCAGTTCTTC; CDR3: CASSLTSGEAVNEQFF
V: TRBV29-1; size: NA; D: TRBD1; length: 13; J: TRBJ1-1; DNA: TGCAGCGTTGAAGACGGGACAGGGACCGGAGCTTTCTTT; CDR3: CSVEDGTGTGAFF
V: TRBV7-9; size: NA; D: TRBD2; length: 16; J: TRBJ2-7; DNA: TGTGCCAGCAGCTCAAGCTTGACTAGCGGATCCTACGAGCAGTACTTC; CDR3: CASSSSLTSGSYEQYF
V: TRBV9; size: NA; D: TRBD2; length: 14; J: TRBJ2-2; DNA: TGTGCCAGCAGCGTCACTAGCGGGGACGGGGAGCTGTTTTTT; CDR3: CASSVTSGDGELFF
V: TRBV7-9; size: NA; D: NA; length: 16; J: TRBJ1-1; DNA: TGTGCCAGCAGCCAATTAAGGGAGGGGGGCTACACTGAAGCTTTCTTT; CDR3: CASSQLREGGYTEAFF
V: TRBV7-2; size: NA; D: TRBD1; length: 16; J: TRBJ1-1; DNA: TGTGCCAGCAGCTTAGCTCGGGACAGGGAGAACACTGAAGCTTTCTTT; CDR3: CASSLARDRENTEAFF
V: TRBV19; size: NA; D: NA; length: 12; J: TRBJ2-5; DNA: TGTGCCAGTAGTCAGGGTAGAGAGACCCAGTACTTC; CDR3: CASSQGRETQYF
V: TRBV13; size: once; D: TRBD2; length: 15; J: TRBJ2-1; DNA: TGTGCCAGCAGCATCGGACTAGACGTTTTAAATGAGCAGTTCTTC; CDR3: CASSIGLDVLNEQFF
V: TRBV7-9; size: few; D: NA; length: 15; J: TRBJ1-1; DNA: TGTGCCAGCAGCCCCGCGGCAGGGGTCCTCACTGAAGCTTTCTTT; CDR3: CASSPAAGVLTEAFF
V: TRBV7-2; size: NA; D: NA; length: 13; J: TRBJ2-7; DNA: TGTGCCAGCAGCCAATCGCAGGGCTCCGAGCAGTACTTC; CDR3: CASSQSQGSEQYF
V: TRBV19; size: NA; D: TRBD2; length: 16; J: TRBJ2-5; DNA: TGTGCCAGTAGTAGGGGGACTAGCGGGCGCGGTGAGACCCAGTACTTC; CDR3: CASSRGTSGRGETQYF
V: TRBV7-9; size: once; D: NA; length: 13; J: TRBJ1-2; DNA: TGTGCCAGCAGCTCACAAGATATGTATGGCTACACCTTC; CDR3: CASSSQDMYGYTF
V: TRBV2; size: few; D: TRBD1; length: 13; J: TRBJ1-3; DNA: TGTGCCAGTAAACAGGGGTTCGGAAACACCATATATTTT; CDR3: CASKQGFGNTIYF
V: TRBV4-2; size: NA; D: NA; length: 14; J: TRBJ1-1; DNA: TGTGCCAGCAGCCAGTTGGGACAGAACACTGAAGCTTTCTTT; CDR3: CASSQLGQNTEAFF
V: TRBV7-2; size: NA; D: TRBD1; length: 13; J: TRBJ1-2; DNA: TGTGCCAGCTCGGACAGGCCCAGCTATGGCTACACCTTC; CDR3: CASSDRPSYGYTF
V: TRBV10-3; size: once; D: TRBD1; length: 13; J: TRBJ1-6; DNA: TGTGCCATCAATCGGGGACAGAATTCACCCCTCCACTTT; CDR3: CAINRGQNSPLHF
V: TRBV7-6; size: NA; D: NA; length: 17; J: TRBJ1-6; DNA: TGTGCCAGCAGTCTAGGGTCCCCACAGGGCTATAATTCACCCCTCCACTTT; CDR3: CASSLGSPQGYNSPLHF
V: TRBV15; size: NA; D: TRBD1; length: 13; J: TRBJ1-5; DNA: TGTGCCACCAGCGAGGACAGGGCCTATCCCCAGCATTTT; CDR3: CATSEDRAYPQHF
V: TRBV30; size: NA; D: NA; length: 13; J: TRBJ1-5; DNA: TGTGCCTGGAGTCTAGACAGCAATCAGCCCCAGCATTTT; CDR3: CAWSLDSNQPQHF
V: TRBV7-6; size: NA; D: TRBD1; length: 19; J: TRBJ1-1; DNA: TGTGCCAGCAGCTTAATCTCGTCCGGGACAGGGAGGTCGGTCACTGAAGCTTTCTTT; CDR3: CASSLISSGTGRSVTEAFF
V: TRBV6-5; size: NA; D: NA; length: 15; J: TRBJ1-5; DNA: TGTGCCAGCAGCTACGACCGGGGTACGAGTCAGCCCCAGCATTTT; CDR3: CASSYDRGTSQPQHF
V: TRBV6-6; size: NA; D: NA; length: 15; J: TRBJ2-7; DNA: TGTGCCAGCAGTTACCGCCCCGCCAGGTCCTACGAGCAGTACTTC; CDR3: CASSYRPARSYEQYF